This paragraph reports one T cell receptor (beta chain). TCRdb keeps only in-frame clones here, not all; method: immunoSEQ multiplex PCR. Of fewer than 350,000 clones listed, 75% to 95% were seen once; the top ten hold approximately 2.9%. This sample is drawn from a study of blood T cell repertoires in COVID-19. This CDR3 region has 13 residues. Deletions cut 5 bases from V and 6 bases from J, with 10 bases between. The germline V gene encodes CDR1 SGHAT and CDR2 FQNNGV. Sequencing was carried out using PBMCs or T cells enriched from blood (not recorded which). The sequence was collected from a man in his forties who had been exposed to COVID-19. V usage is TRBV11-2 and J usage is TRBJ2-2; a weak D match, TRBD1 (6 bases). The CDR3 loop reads CASSRTGSGELFF. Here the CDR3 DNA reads TGTGCCAGCAGCCGTACAGGGTCCGGGGAGCTGTTTTTT.